What follows describes a single T cell receptor beta chain. With random hexamers, roughly 0.5 to 1 ug RNA was reverse transcribed. The immunoSEQ assay covered 54 Vbeta and 13 Jbeta segments for CDR3. TCRdb re-analysed the immunoSEQ multiplex PCR reads in MiXCR, keeping a single row per CDR3 protein. Here the sample spans approximately 300,000 distinct CDR3 sequences, 65% to 90% being singletons. Both CD4+ and CD8+ T cells were negatively isolated, and TEMRA cells underwent FACS enrichment. The data originate from a study of CD8 T cells in Susac syndrome. The CDR3 runs to 13 residues. J gave up 7 bases and V 5 bases, and 7 bases lay outside the gene matches. Germline V gene sequence: CDR1 SGHTA, CDR2 FQGTGA.

This chain links TRBV7-3 with TRBJ2-5; 7 bases line up with TRBD2. The sequencing input was CD8+ T cells from PBMCs. The clonotype comes from a human donor with multiple sclerosis. The CDR3: CASSLSAGWTQYF. The CDR3 coding sequence is TGTGCCAGCAGCCTATCAGCGGGATGGACCCAGTACTTC.